This T cell receptor (beta chain) was identified in a study of OX40 agonist ivuxolimab in advanced cancers. The study's findings and limits: Averaging showed that CD8+ T cells had more expanded clones than CD4+ did.

CDR3 length: 16 residues. Deletions cut 1 base from V and 5 bases from J, with 18 bases between. The germline gives CDR1 LGHNA, CDR2 YNFKEQ. As to this clone: Its antigen is still unknown.

Only in-frame clones appear in the TCRdb table, and some are missing; sequencing was by immunoSEQ multiplex PCR. The data show about 19,000 clones, roughly 78% seen once. This receptor was taken from an adult with an advanced solid tumor such as melanoma, head and neck, liver or kidney cancer. Sample: CD4+ or CD8+ T cells sorted from blood, taken in a trial of the OX40 agonist ivuxolimab. The genes are TRBV4-2 and TRBJ2-7, with D possibly called TRBD1 or TRBD2 (6 bases each). The CDR3 sequence: CASSQVTDLGGHEQYF. DNA of the CDR3: TGTGCCAGCAGCCAAGTAACCGACTTGGGGGGCCACGAGCAGTACTTC.